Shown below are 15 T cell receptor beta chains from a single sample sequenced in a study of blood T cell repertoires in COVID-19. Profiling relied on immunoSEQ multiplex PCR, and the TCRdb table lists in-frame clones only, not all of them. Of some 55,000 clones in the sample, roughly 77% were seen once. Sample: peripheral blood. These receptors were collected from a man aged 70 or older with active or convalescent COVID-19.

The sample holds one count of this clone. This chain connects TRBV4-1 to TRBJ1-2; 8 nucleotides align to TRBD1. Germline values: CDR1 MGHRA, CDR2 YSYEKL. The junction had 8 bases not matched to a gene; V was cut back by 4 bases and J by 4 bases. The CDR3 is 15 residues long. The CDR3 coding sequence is TGCGCCAGCAGCCTAGACGACAGGGGAGTCTATGGCTACACCTTC. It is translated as CASSLDDRGVYGYTF.

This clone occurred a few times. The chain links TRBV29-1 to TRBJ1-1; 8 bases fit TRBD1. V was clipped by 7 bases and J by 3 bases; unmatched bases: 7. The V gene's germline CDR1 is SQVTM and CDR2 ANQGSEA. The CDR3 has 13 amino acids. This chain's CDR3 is CSATTGGDTEAFF. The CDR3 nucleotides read TGCAGCGCCACCACAGGGGGAGACACTGAAGCTTTCTTT.

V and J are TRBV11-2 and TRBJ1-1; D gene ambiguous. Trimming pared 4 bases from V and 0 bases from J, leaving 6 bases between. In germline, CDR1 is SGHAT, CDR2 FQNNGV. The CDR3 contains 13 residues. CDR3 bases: TGTGCCAGCAGCTACATAATGAACACTGAAGCTTTCTTT. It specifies CASSYIMNTEAFF.

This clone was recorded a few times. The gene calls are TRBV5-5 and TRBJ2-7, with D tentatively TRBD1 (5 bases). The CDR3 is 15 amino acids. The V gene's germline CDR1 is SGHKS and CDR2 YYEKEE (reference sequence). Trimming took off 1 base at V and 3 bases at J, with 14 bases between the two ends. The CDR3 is CASSLLRQNVYEQYF. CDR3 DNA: TGTGCCAGCAGCTTGCTCAGACAGAATGTCTACGAGCAGTACTTC. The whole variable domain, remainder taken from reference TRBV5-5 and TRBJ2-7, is DAGVTQSPTHLIKTRGQQVTLRCSPISGHKSVSWYQQVLGQGPQFIFQYYEKEERGRGNFPDRFSARQFPNYSSELNVNALLLGDSALYLCASSLLRQNVYEQYFGPGTRLTVT.

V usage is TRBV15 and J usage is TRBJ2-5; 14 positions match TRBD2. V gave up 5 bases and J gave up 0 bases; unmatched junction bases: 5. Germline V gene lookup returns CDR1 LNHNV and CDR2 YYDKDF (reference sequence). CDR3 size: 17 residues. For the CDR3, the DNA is TGTGCCACCAGCGATGGACTAGCGGGAGGTAACCAAGAGACCCAGTACTTC. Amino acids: CATSDGLAGGNQETQYF.

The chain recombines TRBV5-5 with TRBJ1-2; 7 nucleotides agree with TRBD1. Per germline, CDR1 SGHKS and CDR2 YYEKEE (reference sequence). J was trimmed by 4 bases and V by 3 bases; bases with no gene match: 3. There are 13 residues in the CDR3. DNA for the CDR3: TGTGCCAGCAGCTCTCAGGGGGGCTATGGCTACACCTTC. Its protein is CASSSQGGYGYTF. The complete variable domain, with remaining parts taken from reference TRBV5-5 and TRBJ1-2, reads DAGVTQSPTHLIKTRGQQVTLRCSPISGHKSVSWYQQVLGQGPQFIFQYYEKEERGRGNFPDRFSARQFPNYSSELNVNALLLGDSALYLCASSSQGGYGYTFGSGTRLTVV.

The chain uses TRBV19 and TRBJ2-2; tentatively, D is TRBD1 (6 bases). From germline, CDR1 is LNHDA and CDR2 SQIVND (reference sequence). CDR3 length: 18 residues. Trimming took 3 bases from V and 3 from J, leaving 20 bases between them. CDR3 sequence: CASSIRGLVDSYTGELFF. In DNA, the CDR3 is TGTGCCAGTAGTATTAGAGGGTTGGTGGACAGTTACACCGGGGAGCTGTTTTTT.

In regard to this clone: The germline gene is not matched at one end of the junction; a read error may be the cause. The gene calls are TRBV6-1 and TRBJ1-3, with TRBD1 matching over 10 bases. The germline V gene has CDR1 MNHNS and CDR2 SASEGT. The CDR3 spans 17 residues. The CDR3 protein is CASSQARDRGTGNTIYF. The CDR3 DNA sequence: TGTGCCAGCAGTCAAGCAAGGGACAGGGGAACTGGAAACACCATATATTTT.

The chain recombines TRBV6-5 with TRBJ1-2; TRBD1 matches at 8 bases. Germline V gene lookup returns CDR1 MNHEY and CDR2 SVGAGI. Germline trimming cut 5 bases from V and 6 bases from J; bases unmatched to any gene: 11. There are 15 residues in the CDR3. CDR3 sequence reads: CASSRTGQGSDGYTF. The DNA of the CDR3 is TGTGCCAGCAGTCGAACCGGACAGGGCTCAGATGGCTACACCTTC.

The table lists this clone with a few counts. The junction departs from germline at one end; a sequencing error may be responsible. CDR3 residues: CASSRAGTPGTGELFF. The CDR3 nucleotides read TGTGCTAGCAGCCGGGCGGGGACCCCAGGGACCGGGGAGCTGTTTTTT. The V and J genes are TRBV7-7 and TRBJ2-2; TRBD2 might be the D (6 bases). CDR1 SSHAT and CDR2 FNYEAQ come from the germline V gene (reference sequence). The CDR3 consists of 16 residues.

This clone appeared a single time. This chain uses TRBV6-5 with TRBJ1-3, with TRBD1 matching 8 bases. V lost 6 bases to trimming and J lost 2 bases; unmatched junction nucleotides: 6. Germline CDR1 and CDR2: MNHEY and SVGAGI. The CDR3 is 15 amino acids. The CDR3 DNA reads TGTGCCAGCAGCCGAACCAGGGGGCCTGGAAACACCATATATTTT. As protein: CASSRTRGPGNTIYF.

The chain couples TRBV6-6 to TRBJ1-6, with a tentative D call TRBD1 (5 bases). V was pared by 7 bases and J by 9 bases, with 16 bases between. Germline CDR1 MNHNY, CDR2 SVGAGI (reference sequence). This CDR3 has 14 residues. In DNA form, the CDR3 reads TGTGCCAGCACGTTGGCGGGGGTTGGTTCACCCCTCCACTTT. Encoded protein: CASTLAGVGSPLHF.

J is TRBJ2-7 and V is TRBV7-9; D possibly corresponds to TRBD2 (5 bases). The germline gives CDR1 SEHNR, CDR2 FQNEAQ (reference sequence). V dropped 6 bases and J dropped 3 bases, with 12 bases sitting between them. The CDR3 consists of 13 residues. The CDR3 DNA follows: TGTGCCAGCAGTCGGACCGGGGACTACGAGCAGTACTTC. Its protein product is CASSRTGDYEQYF.

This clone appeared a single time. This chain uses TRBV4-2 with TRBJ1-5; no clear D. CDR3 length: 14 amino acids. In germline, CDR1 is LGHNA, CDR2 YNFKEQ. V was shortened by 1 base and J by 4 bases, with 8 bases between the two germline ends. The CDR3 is CASSQGGSNQPQHF. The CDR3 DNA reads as TGTGCCAGCAGCCAAGGTGGGAGTAATCAGCCCCAGCATTTT.

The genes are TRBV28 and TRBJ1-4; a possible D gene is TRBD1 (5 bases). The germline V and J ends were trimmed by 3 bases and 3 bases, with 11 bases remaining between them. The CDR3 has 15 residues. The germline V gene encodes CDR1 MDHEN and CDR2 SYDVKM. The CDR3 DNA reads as TGTGCCAGCAGTTTCGTGGGGCCTTCTAATGAAAAACTGTTTTTT. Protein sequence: CASSFVGPSNEKLFF.